This T cell receptor (beta chain) is drawn from a study of identical twins. General observations from the study: Twins shared out-of-frame alpha sequences with excess low generation probability. Fewer insertions were carried by abundant cord blood beta clonotypes, but none was seen in memory repertoires. Conclusions were drawn cross-sectionally by statistical analysis, without following the same donors.

This clonotype appeared many times. The antigen is undetermined. Per germline, CDR1 ENHRY and CDR2 SYGVKD. The CDR3 is 13 residues long. The ends were cut back, 3 bases at V and 2 bases at J, with 8 bases in the middle. With template switching, a universal primer site was added, and the cDNA carried unique molecular identifiers. TCRdb used MiXCR to reprocess the 5' RACE reads, holding one entry per CDR3 protein. Of a few hundred thousand distinct CDR3 sequences in the sample, 18% were seen once. The gene calls are TRBV10-3 and TRBJ2-7; D remains ambiguous. Source material: naive T cells sorted from blood. This sequence was found in a man aged 50 or older in good health. CDR3 nucleotide sequence: TGTGCCATCAGTGAAGGGCCCCCCTACGAGCAGTACTTC. It specifies CAISEGPPYEQYF.